These T cell receptor beta chains were read from a single sample in a study of a mutant IDH1 vaccine in newly diagnosed glioma. Here immunoSEQ multiplex PCR was the method, and the copy in TCRdb shows in-frame clones only, minus some. The sample lists roughly 28,000 clones; around 92% were seen once. These receptors lack a known antigen. This sample comprised PBMCs, obtained from a glioma patient whose treatment included an IDH1 peptide vaccine. The source of these receptors is a man younger than 35 with glioma. Both conserved end residues are part of each CDR3. The D gene is left open where the match is weak. Size tells how often a clone was seen (once, few, many) or the class of an expanded clone, and some rows leave it out.

j_call: TRBJ1-2; d_call: TRBD1; clone_size: few; v_call: TRBV15; cdr3_nt: TGTGCCACCAGCAGAGACAGGGGGCTTGGTGGCTACACCTTC; cdr3_aa: CATSRDRGLGGYTF
j_call: TRBJ1-4; d_call: -; clone_size: few; v_call: TRBV10-3; cdr3_nt: TGTGCCATCAGAGCCTCGGGGGCTACTAATGAAAAACTGTTTTTT; cdr3_aa: CAIRASGATNEKLFF
j_call: TRBJ2-7; d_call: -; clone_size: -; v_call: TRBV30; cdr3_nt: TGTGCCTGGAGTCGCCCGGTGCGGGGCTACGAGCAGTACTTC; cdr3_aa: CAWSRPVRGYEQYF
j_call: TRBJ1-1; d_call: -; clone_size: -; v_call: TRBV6-1; cdr3_nt: TGTGCCAGCAGCCTTGACCTATGGGCTTTCTTT; cdr3_aa: CASSLDLWAFF
j_call: TRBJ1-1; d_call: -; clone_size: -; v_call: TRBV20-1; cdr3_nt: TGCAGTGCTAGAGTACAGGGTGAAGCTTTCTTT; cdr3_aa: CSARVQGEAFF
j_call: TRBJ2-1; d_call: -; clone_size: -; v_call: TRBV6-5; cdr3_nt: TGTGCCAGCAGTTACAGGACAGATTACAATGAGCAGTTCTTC; cdr3_aa: CASSYRTDYNEQFF
j_call: TRBJ1-5; d_call: -; clone_size: -; v_call: TRBV5-4; cdr3_nt: TGTGCCAGCAGCTTGCCTGATCAGCCCCAGCATTTT; cdr3_aa: CASSLPDQPQHF
j_call: TRBJ1-1; d_call: -; clone_size: once; v_call: TRBV9; cdr3_nt: TGTGCCAGCAGCGCCCTACAGGGAAACACTGAAGCTTTCTTT; cdr3_aa: CASSALQGNTEAFF
j_call: TRBJ1-4; d_call: -; clone_size: once; v_call: TRBV2; cdr3_nt: TGTGCCAGCAGTGAAGGGTTGGGTGAAAAACTGTTTTTT; cdr3_aa: CASSEGLGEKLFF
j_call: TRBJ1-1; d_call: TRBD1; clone_size: -; v_call: TRBV7-2; cdr3_nt: TGTGCCAGCACCACAGGGGGGCAGAACACTGAAGCTTTCTTT; cdr3_aa: CASTTGGQNTEAFF
j_call: TRBJ1-1; d_call: -; clone_size: -; v_call: TRBV5-1; cdr3_nt: TGCGCCAGCAGTCCTCTCCCGTCGAACACTGAAGCTTTCTTT; cdr3_aa: CASSPLPSNTEAFF
j_call: TRBJ2-3; d_call: TRBD2; clone_size: -; v_call: TRBV9; cdr3_nt: TGTGCCAGCAGCGAGGGGACTAGCGGGGATACGCAGTATTTT; cdr3_aa: CASSEGTSGDTQYF
j_call: TRBJ2-1; d_call: -; clone_size: -; v_call: TRBV30; cdr3_nt: TGTGCCTGGAGTAGGTTGATGGTCAATGAGCAGTTCTTC; cdr3_aa: CAWSRLMVNEQFF
j_call: TRBJ1-3; d_call: -; clone_size: -; v_call: TRBV19; cdr3_nt: TGTGCCAGTAGGACAGAGGGAAACACCATATATTTT; cdr3_aa: CASRTEGNTIYF
j_call: TRBJ2-7; d_call: -; clone_size: -; v_call: TRBV2; cdr3_nt: TGTGCCAGCAGTGGGACAATTTACGAGCAGTACTTC; cdr3_aa: CASSGTIYEQYF
j_call: TRBJ2-1; d_call: -; clone_size: -; v_call: TRBV5-1; cdr3_nt: TGCGCCAGCAGCTTGGCCGCTAGCAGCTACAATGAGCAGTTCTTC; cdr3_aa: CASSLAASSYNEQFF
j_call: TRBJ1-4; d_call: -; clone_size: -; v_call: TRBV5-6; cdr3_nt: TGTGCCAGCAGCTTAATCAGAGGGAAGGCTAATGAAAAACTGTTTTTT; cdr3_aa: CASSLIRGKANEKLFF